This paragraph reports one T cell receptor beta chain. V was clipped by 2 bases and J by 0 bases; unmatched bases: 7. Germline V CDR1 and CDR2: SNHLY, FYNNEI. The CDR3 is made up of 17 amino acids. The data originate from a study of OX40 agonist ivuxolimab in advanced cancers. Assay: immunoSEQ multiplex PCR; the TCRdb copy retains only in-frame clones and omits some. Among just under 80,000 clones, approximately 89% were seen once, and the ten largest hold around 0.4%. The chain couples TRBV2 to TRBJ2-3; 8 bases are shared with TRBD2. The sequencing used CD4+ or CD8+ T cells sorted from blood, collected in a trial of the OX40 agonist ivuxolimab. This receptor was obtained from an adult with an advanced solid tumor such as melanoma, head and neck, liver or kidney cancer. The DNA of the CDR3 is TGTGCCAGCAGTGAACAGGGTAGCGGGATAAGCACAGATACGCAGTATTTT. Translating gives CASSEQGSGISTDTQYF.